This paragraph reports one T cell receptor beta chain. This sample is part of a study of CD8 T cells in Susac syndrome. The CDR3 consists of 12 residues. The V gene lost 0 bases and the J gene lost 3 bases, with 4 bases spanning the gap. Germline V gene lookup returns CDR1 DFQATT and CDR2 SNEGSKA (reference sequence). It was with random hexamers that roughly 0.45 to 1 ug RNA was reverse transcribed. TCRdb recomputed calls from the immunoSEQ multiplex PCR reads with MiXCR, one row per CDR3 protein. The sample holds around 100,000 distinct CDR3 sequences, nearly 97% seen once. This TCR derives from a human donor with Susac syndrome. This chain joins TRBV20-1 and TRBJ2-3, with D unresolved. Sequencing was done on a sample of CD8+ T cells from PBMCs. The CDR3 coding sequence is TGCAGTGCTAGAGATAGGACAGATACGCAGTATTTT. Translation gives CSARDRTDTQYF.